The T cell receptor beta chain described here comes from a study of graft-versus-host responses after intestinal transplantation (dated by TCRdb to the early 2020s). Broadly, across the study: Multivisceral, liver-intestinal, or isolated intestinal transplants were received by the recipients. Anti-thymocyte globulin induction was given to all recipients, followed by maintenance tacrolimus and steroids for approximately three years. Graft-versus-host and host-versus-graft alloreactive T cell clones were tracked in the graft, circulation and bone marrow after intestinal transplantation using bulk TCR-beta CDR3 sequencing. Alloreactive clones were identified by sequencing pre-transplant mixed lymphocyte reaction products and comparing these products with unstimulated pre-transplant donor and recipient T cells. The cohort enrolled 20 to 30 intestinal transplant recipients, one of whom was a retransplant, and a few patients without pretransplant specimens were excluded. A peak of at least 4% donor T cells among recipient peripheral blood mononuclear cells was the definition used for donor T cell macrochimerism. Instead of going to the commercial service, samples from a few later patients were sequenced in-house on an Illumina MiSeq and processed with MiXCR. General conclusions and limits of the study: Early after transplant, peak levels of circulating GvH clones were associated with declines in HvG clones. GvH clones were detected in recipient bone marrow, and some of these GvH clones were observed earlier in ileal mucosa or blood, consistent with an intestinal mucosal origin. In patients with donor T cell macrochimerism, the allografts had high GvH to HvG T cell clonal ratios. Conclusions were limited by the relatively low number and heterogeneity of intestinal transplant patients.

The sample's time point, from its label and the paper: cells obtained before transplantation from donor or recipient. CD3+CD4+ and CD3+CD8+ populations were FACS-sorted from unstimulated pre-transplant donor and recipient cells taken from spleen or lymph nodes. Receptor libraries were prepared by the immunoSEQ multiplex PCR assay. In most patients, genomic DNA was isolated using the Qiagen DNeasy Blood and Tissue Kit and sent frozen to Adaptive Biotechnologies for TCR sequencing. For most patients, genomic DNA was subjected to high-throughput TCR-beta CDR3 sequencing by Adaptive Biotechnologies. The authors processed their data as follows. Adaptive's ImmunoSEQ software supplied the TCR sequencing data for 18 patients, while MiXCR and VDJtools were used to process a few other patients. To correct CD4 versus CD8 sorting errors, sequences present in both subsets at a frequency ratio below 5:1 were removed. CDR3 nucleotide sequences shared between donor and recipient were removed because their origin could not be assigned. Alloreactive clones required at least 2-fold expansion over unstimulated cells and minimum CFSE-low frequency of 0.002% (template counts) or 0.001% (read counts). Clones were considered mappable if detected in sequenced pre-transplant spleen, lymph node, or MLR CFSE-low populations of the donor or recipient. Cumulative frequency of alloreactive clones was calculated as a percentage of all sequences weighted by copy number. What TCRdb holds here is the immuneACCESS table cut down to in-frame rearrangements. Part of the clones is not present; checked against another copy, under half of the missing clones reflect an unresolved V gene, and the others are unexplained. V, J and clone size are those of that table, while D and trimming were read from the DNA. This sample gives just under 65,000 clones in total; around nine tenths of them show up just once. The ten largest clones represent 1.7% of the sample.

Relative to germline, V is 4 bases shorter and J is 0 bases shorter, with 10 bases between their ends. Its CDR3 holds 15 amino acids, cysteine through phenylalanine. Left in the record is the CDR3 DNA by itself, 45 bases read in frame from the first base. The germline V gene specifies MDHEN as CDR1 and SYDVKM as CDR2. As concerns this clone: Its antigen is unknown. The sample holds no much larger clone one base away, and base qualities are not on file.

The rearranged segments are TRBV28 and TRBJ1-3; no D gene call is confident. The receptor's source is a human donor who was the organ donor for an intestinal transplant. The sample consisted of unstimulated CD8+ T cells sorted from spleen or lymph node cells, taken before transplant. The DNA reads as follows: TGTGCCAGCAGTTCCATCGAACACTCTGGAAACACCATATATTTT. The encoded protein is CASSSIEHSGNTIYF.